This record concerns one TCR beta chain sequence. Antigen unknown. The CDR3 covers 16 residues. CDR1 and CDR2 (germline): PRHDT, FYEKMQ (reference sequence). With the 5' RACE reads reprocessed, TCRdb shows one record per CDR3 protein and no DNA. The table for this sample gives just over 300,000 distinct CDR3 sequences. This record comes from a study of monozygotic twins with inflammatory bowel disease. Study findings and constraints: Repertoire similarity was not found to differ between concordant and discordant twins, possibly from limited power. The authors found no support for a single strong IBD-associated signal or clonotype. Especially with disease activity, IBD patients had fewer clonotypes in common with others than healthy twins did. Compared with healthy co-twins, IBD patients showed reduced TCRbeta repertoire diversity by inverse Simpson.

The clonotype was recovered from a human donor with ulcerative colitis or Crohn's disease, or a healthy co-twin of an affected twin (not recorded which). The chain combines TRBV13 with TRBJ2-3; lacking DNA, the TRBD2 call made by TCRdb goes unchecked. Material for sequencing was blood. The CDR3 protein is CASSLALASGIDTQYF.